This paragraph covers one T cell receptor (beta chain) sequence. Its antigen is undetermined. The data originate from a study of beta chain features in type 1 diabetes. Findings and caveats of the study: There was a moderate but significant shortening of TCRB CDR3s in all four CD4+ subsets of Type 1 diabetes patients.

This CDR3 has 14 amino acids. Trimming pared 3 bases from V and 0 bases from J, leaving 7 bases between. The germline gives CDR1 SGDLS, CDR2 YYNGEE. What was sequenced were expressed TCRB transcripts, since all of the isolated RNA had been reverse transcribed. Assay used: immunoSEQ multiplex PCR; TCRdb lists only in-frame clones, some missing. The data contain about 390,000 clones, over 8.5% of them singletons. Sequencing was carried out using central memory CD4+ T cells from blood. This receptor was identified in a man aged 25-40 years with type 1 diabetes. V usage is TRBV9 and J usage is TRBJ1-3; a possible D gene is TRBD1 (5 bases). The CDR3 loop is CASSADSSGNTIYF. The CDR3 region has the DNA TGTGCCAGCAGCGCCGACAGCTCTGGAAACACCATATATTTT.